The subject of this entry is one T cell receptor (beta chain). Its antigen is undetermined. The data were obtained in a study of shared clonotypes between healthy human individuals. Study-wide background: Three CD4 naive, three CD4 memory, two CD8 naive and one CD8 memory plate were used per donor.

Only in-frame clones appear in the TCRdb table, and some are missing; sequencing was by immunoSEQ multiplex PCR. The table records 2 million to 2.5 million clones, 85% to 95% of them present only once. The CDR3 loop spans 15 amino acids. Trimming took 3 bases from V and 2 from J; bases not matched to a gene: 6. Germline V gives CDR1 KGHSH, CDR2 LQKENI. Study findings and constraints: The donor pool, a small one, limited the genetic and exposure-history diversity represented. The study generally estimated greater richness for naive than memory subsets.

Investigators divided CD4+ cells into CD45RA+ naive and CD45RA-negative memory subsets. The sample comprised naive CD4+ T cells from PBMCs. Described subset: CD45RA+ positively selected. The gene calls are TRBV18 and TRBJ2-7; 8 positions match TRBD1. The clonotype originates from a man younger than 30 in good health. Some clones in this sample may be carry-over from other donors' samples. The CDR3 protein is CASSPGTGLTYEQYF. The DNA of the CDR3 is TGTGCCAGCTCACCGGGGACAGGTTTAACCTACGAGCAGTACTTC. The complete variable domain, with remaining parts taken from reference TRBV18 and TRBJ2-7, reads NAGVMQNPRHLVRRRGQEARLRCSPMKGHSHVYWYRQLPEEGLKFMVYLQKENIIDESGMPKERFSAEFPKEGPSILRIQQVVRGDSAAYFCASSPGTGLTYEQYFGPGTRLTVT.